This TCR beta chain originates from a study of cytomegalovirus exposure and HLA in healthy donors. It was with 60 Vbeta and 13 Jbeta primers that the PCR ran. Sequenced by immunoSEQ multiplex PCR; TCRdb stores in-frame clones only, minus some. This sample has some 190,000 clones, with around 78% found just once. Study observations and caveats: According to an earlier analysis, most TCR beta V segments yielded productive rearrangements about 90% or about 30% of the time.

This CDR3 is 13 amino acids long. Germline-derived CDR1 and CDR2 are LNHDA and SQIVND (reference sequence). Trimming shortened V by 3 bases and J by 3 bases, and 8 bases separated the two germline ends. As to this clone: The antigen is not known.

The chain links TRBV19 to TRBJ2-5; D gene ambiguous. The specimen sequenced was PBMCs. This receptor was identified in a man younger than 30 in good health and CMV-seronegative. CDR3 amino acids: CASSINTKETQYF. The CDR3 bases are TGTGCCAGTAGTATTAACACGAAAGAGACCCAGTACTTC.